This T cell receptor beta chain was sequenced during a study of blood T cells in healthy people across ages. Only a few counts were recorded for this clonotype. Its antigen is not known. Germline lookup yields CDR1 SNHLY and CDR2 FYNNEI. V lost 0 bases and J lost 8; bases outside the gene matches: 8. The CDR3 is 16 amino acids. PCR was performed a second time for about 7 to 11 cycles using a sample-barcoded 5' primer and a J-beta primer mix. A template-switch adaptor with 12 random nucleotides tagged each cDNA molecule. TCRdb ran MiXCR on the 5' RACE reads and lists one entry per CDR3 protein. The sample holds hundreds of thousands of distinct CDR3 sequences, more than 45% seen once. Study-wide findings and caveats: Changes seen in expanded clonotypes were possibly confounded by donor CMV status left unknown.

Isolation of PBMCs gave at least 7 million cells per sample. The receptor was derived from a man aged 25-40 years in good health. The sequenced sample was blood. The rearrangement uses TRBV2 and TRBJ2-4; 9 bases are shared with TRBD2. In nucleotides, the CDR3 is TGTGCCAGCAGTGAAGCGCTTGCGGGAGGGCCGGACATTCAGTACTTC. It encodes CASSEALAGGPDIQYF. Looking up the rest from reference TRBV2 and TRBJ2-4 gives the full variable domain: EPEVTQTPSHQVTQMGQEVILRCVPISNHLYFYWYRQILGQKVEFLVSFYNNEISEKSEIFDDQFSVERPDGSNFTLKIRSTKLEDSAMYFCASSEALAGGPDIQYFGAGTRLSVL.